This entry lists 14 T cell receptor beta chains sequenced from one sample in a study of cytomegalovirus exposure and HLA in healthy donors. Both 60 Vbeta primers and 13 Jbeta primers went into the PCR. Produced via immunoSEQ multiplex PCR; TCRdb's table is partial and in-frame only. The sample holds roughly 190,000 clones, about 87% seen once. Sequencing was performed on PBMCs. The source is a man in his thirties or forties in good health and CMV-seronegative.

The CDR3 DNA sequence: TGTGCCAGCAGCGTAGCAGGGGGGAACACTGAAGCTTTCTTT. This translates into CASSVAGGNTEAFF. This chain links TRBV9 with TRBJ1-1; 7 positions match TRBD1. Losses at the gene ends were 0 bases for V and 1 base for J; bases not matched to a gene: 0. Germline CDR1 is SGDLS and CDR2 is YYNGEE. This CDR3 region has 14 residues.

Only a few counts were recorded for this clone. This chain links TRBV19 with TRBJ2-7; 9 bases are a match to TRBD1. The junction had 5 bases not matched to a gene; V was cut back by 6 bases and J by 5 bases. This CDR3 comprises 13 residues. Germline loops: CDR1 LNHDA, CDR2 SQIVND (reference sequence). CDR3 residues: CASSWGQGDEQYF. CDR3 nucleotide sequence: TGTGCCAGTAGCTGGGGACAGGGTGACGAGCAGTACTTC.

The rearrangement uses TRBV4-3 and TRBJ2-7, with 8 nucleotides matching TRBD1. Germline CDR1 reads LGHNA; CDR2 reads YSLEER. V was pared by 1 base and J by 4 bases, with 6 bases of the junction left unmatched. CDR3 size: 15 residues. CDR3 sequence reads: CASSQGGQGPYEQYF. The CDR3 DNA is TGCGCCAGCAGCCAAGGAGGACAGGGCCCTTACGAGCAGTACTTC.

This sequence joins TRBV7-9 and TRBJ2-2; D is perhaps TRBD2 (5 bases). This CDR3 has 13 residues. With 5 bases removed from V and 6 bases from J, the gap between germline ends came to 10 bases. Looked up from germline, CDR1 is SEHNR and CDR2 is FQNEAQ (reference sequence). Here the CDR3 DNA reads TGTGCCAGCAGCGCTAATAGCGCCGGGGAGCTGTTTTTT. Encoded protein: CASSANSAGELFF.

The V gene is TRBV11-2, the J gene TRBJ2-7; TRBD1 matches 7 bases. In germline, CDR1 is SGHAT, CDR2 FQNNGV. V lost 6 bases to trimming and J lost 6 bases; unmatched junction nucleotides: 17. This CDR3 region has 16 residues. This CDR3 reads CASRPRDSPPVGEQYF. In DNA form, the CDR3 reads TGTGCCAGCAGACCCCGGGACAGCCCCCCGGTGGGCGAGCAGTACTTC.

This clone was observed once. The V and J genes are TRBV25-1 and TRBJ1-5; 10 bases match TRBD1. V lost 6 bases, J lost 5 bases, and 13 bases stayed unmatched. CDR3 size: 17 residues. From germline, CDR1 is MGHDK and CDR2 SYGVNS. CDR3 nucleotide sequence: TGTGCCAGCAGGATTATCGTGACAGGGGGCGCGGATCAGCCCCAGCATTTT. Its translation is CASRIIVTGGADQPQHF.

The chain links TRBV5-8 to TRBJ1-2; TRBD1 matches 7 bases. This CDR3 has 13 amino acids. V trimming: 3 bases; J trimming: 4 bases; junction bases outside the gene matches: 3. From germline, CDR1 is SGHTS and CDR2 YDEGEE. The CDR3 protein is CASSWDSTYGYTF. The CDR3 DNA reads as TGTGCCAGCAGCTGGGACAGTACCTATGGCTACACCTTC.

V is TRBV19 and J is TRBJ2-2; D uncertain. Trimming stripped 1 base from V and 8 bases from J, with 8 bases between. Germline V gene lookup returns CDR1 LNHDA and CDR2 SQIVND (reference sequence). This CDR3 is 13 amino acids long. CDR3 nucleotides: TGTGCCAGTAGTATAGCCCTAAGAGGGGAGCTGTTTTTT. Its translation: CASSIALRGELFF.

DNA for the CDR3: TGTGCCAGCAGTGACCGGGGAGCCTTGTCCTACGAGCAGTACTTC. Its translation: CASSDRGALSYEQYF. The genes are TRBV28 and TRBJ2-7; D is perhaps TRBD2 (5 bases). CDR1 is MDHEN, CDR2 SYDVKM, per germline. Trimming left V 5 bases short and J 1 base short, with 15 bases between. The CDR3 runs 15 residues.

This chain uses TRBV6-5 with TRBJ2-3; D might be TRBD2 (5 bases). Trimming left V 6 bases short and J 1 base short, with 8 bases between. Germline CDR1 reads MNHEY; CDR2 reads SVGAGI. CDR3 size: 13 residues. DNA of the CDR3: TGTGCCAGCAGACCGCGGGGCACAGATACGCAGTATTTT. Translated, it gives CASRPRGTDTQYF.

J is TRBJ1-6 and V is TRBV25-1; possible D gene TRBD1, 5 bases. This CDR3 is 16 amino acids long. V was trimmed by 4 bases and J by 8 bases, leaving 18 bases between them. Germline CDR1 MGHDK, CDR2 SYGVNS. The CDR3 nucleotides are TGTGCCAGCAGTGTTTCCGGGACCCGCGGGGATTCACCCCTCCACTTT. Translated: CASSVSGTRGDSPLHF.

The chain uses TRBV7-2 and TRBJ1-2; D may be TRBD1 (5 bases). V was trimmed by 2 bases and J by 2 bases, leaving 12 bases between them. This CDR3 contains 15 residues. CDR1 is SGHTA and CDR2 is FQGNSA in the germline V gene. The CDR3 loop is CASSLNRQPNYGYTF. CDR3 coding DNA: TGTGCCAGCAGCTTAAATCGACAGCCCAACTATGGCTACACCTTC. The full variable domain, its missing parts supplied by reference TRBV7-2 and TRBJ1-2, is GAGVSQSPSNKVTEKGKDVELRCDPISGHTALYWYRQSLGQGLEFLIYFQGNSAPDKSGLPSDRFSAERTGGSVSTLTIQRTQQEDSAVYLCASSLNRQPNYGYTFGSGTRLTVV.

The chain employs TRBV2 and TRBJ2-3, with 7 bases identical to TRBD1. Germline V gives CDR1 SNHLY, CDR2 FYNNEI. V shed 3 bases and J 1 base; nucleotides not matched to a gene: 1. This CDR3 is built from 14 residues. The CDR3 DNA sequence: TGTGCCAGCAGTGACGGACAGGGCACAGATACGCAGTATTTT. Protein sequence: CASSDGQGTDTQYF.

V usage is TRBV2 and J usage is TRBJ1-4; tentatively, D is TRBD1 (5 bases). V gave up 3 bases and J gave up 0 bases, with 14 bases separating them. CDR1 and CDR2 (germline): SNHLY, FYNNEI. The CDR3 is 17 residues long. DNA of the CDR3: TGTGCCAGCAGTGACGGGACTACAGGTGCAACTAATGAAAAACTGTTTTTT. The encoded protein is CASSDGTTGATNEKLFF. The full variable domain, in which reference TRBV2 and TRBJ1-4 provide the parts outside the CDR3, is EPEVTQTPSHQVTQMGQEVILRCVPISNHLYFYWYRQILGQKVEFLVSFYNNEISEKSEIFDDQFSVERPDGSNFTLKIRSTKLEDSAMYFCASSDGTTGATNEKLFFGSGTQLSVL.